This record covers a single TCR beta chain. This record belongs to a study of T cells after somatic rescue of genetic block. Germline values: CDR1 MNHEY, CDR2 SVGAGI. The CDR3 consists of 15 residues. Trimming left V 6 bases short and J 6 bases short, with 19 bases between. This table comes from immunoSEQ multiplex PCR, and its TCRdb copy is limited to in-frame clones, with some not included. The sample gives 65,000 to 70,000 clones, around 93% of which show up once; approximately 2.9% is in the top ten. The chain joins TRBV6-5 to TRBJ2-3; D gene uncertain. Specimen: peripheral blood mononuclear cells (PBMCs). The clonotype comes from a man aged 40-49 years. CDR3 DNA: TGTGCCAGCAGCCGTCAGGACGGTGCGTTGGATACGCAGTATTTT. Its protein is CASSRQDGALDTQYF.